The 19 T cell receptor beta chains in this list originate from one sample, sequenced in a study of cytomegalovirus exposure and HLA in healthy donors. Repertoires were generated with immunoSEQ multiplex PCR, while TCRdb's copy carries only in-frame clones and drops some. The data show about 72,000 clones, with around 94% seen just once and 0.55% to 0.65% held by the top ten. The sequenced material came from PBMCs. The receptor set was obtained from a woman younger than 30 in good health and CMV-seronegative.

This sequence joins TRBV18 and TRBJ1-2, with 7 nucleotides matching TRBD1. The germline CDR1 and CDR2 sequences are KGHSH and LQKENI. Germline trimming cut 5 bases from V and 3 bases from J; bases unmatched to any gene: 3. This CDR3 is built from 13 residues. CDR3 sequence: CASSAGQDYGYTF. The CDR3 nucleotides are TGTGCCAGCTCAGCTGGACAGGACTATGGCTACACCTTC.

Of note for this clone: In the same sample, other DNA sequences code for this CDR3. The chain links TRBV9 to TRBJ2-3; possibly TRBD2 for D (5 bases). The V gene's germline CDR1 is SGDLS and CDR2 YYNGEE. With 1 base removed from V and 2 bases from J, the gap between germline ends came to 8 bases. This CDR3 contains 14 residues. In DNA, the CDR3 is TGTGCCAGCAGCGTACGGGGTTCCACAGATACGCAGTATTTT. Protein: CASSVRGSTDTQYF.

This chain's CDR3 is CASTPPGRISSPLHF. The CDR3 region has the DNA TGTGCCAGTACCCCACCTGGCCGAATTTCTTCACCCCTCCACTTT. The V and J genes are TRBV19 and TRBJ1-6, with no clear D. This CDR3 has 15 residues. With 7 bases removed from V and 9 bases from J, the gap between germline ends came to 19 bases. Germline V gene lookup returns CDR1 LNHDA and CDR2 SQIVND (reference sequence).

The rearrangement joins TRBV6-6 to TRBJ2-1, with D possibly matching TRBD2 (6 bases). The CDR3 covers 13 residues. The germline V and J ends were trimmed by 6 bases and 9 bases, with 15 bases remaining between them. The germline V gene encodes CDR1 MNHNY and CDR2 SVGAGI (reference sequence). DNA for the CDR3: TGTGCCAGCAGCCACCCCGCCGGGGGTGAGCAGTTCTTC. It specifies CASSHPAGGEQFF.

The J gene is TRBJ2-3, the V gene TRBV5-1; 9 bases are a match to TRBD2. V shed 0 bases, J shed 6 bases, and the junction held 5 bases outside the gene matches. Germline V gives CDR1 SGHRS, CDR2 YFSETQ. The length of the CDR3 is 15 residues. The CDR3 region has the DNA TGCGCCAGCAGCTTGGCTGCGGGGGGGCAGGATACGCAGTATTTT. It yields the protein CASSLAAGGQDTQYF. Using reference TRBV5-1 and TRBJ2-3 for the parts outside the CDR3, the full variable domain is KAGVTQTPRYLIKTRGQQVTLSCSPISGHRSVSWYQQTPGQGLQFLFEYFSETQRNKGNFPGRFSGRQFSNSRSEMNVSTLELGDSALYLCASSLAAGGQDTQYFGPGTRLTVL.

This chain connects TRBV11-1 to TRBJ1-3; unclear D gene. CDR3 size: 14 residues. Deletions cut 2 bases from V and 2 bases from J, with 7 bases between. Germline-derived CDR1 and CDR2 are SGHAT and FQDESV (reference sequence). The CDR3 region has the DNA TGTGCCAGCAGCTTACCCAGGCCTGGAAACACCATATATTTT. Protein: CASSLPRPGNTIYF.

This clone was seen only once. The chain uses TRBV6-1 and TRBJ1-2; D uncertain. Germline CDR1 MNHNS, CDR2 SASEGT. V shed 2 bases and J shed 0 bases, with 4 bases lying between them. The CDR3 loop spans 13 amino acids. The CDR3 DNA follows: TGTGCCAGCAGTGAATCAGCTAACTATGGCTACACCTTC. This sequence encodes CASSESANYGYTF.

The chain recombines TRBV7-9 with TRBJ1-2, with 8 nucleotides matching TRBD1. The ends lost 3 bases at V and 2 bases at J; junction bases unmatched: 5. There are 15 residues in the CDR3. CDR1 and CDR2 (germline): SEHNR, FQNEAQ (reference sequence). CDR3 residues: CASSLERTGNYGYTF. The CDR3, as DNA: TGTGCCAGCAGCTTGGAGAGGACAGGGAACTATGGCTACACCTTC.

This chain connects TRBV11-1 to TRBJ2-7; 9 bases match TRBD1. The CDR3 spans 15 residues. Germline V gene data show CDR1 as SGHAT and CDR2 as FQDESV (reference sequence). V lost 5 bases, J lost 2 bases, and 7 bases stayed unmatched. The CDR3 nucleotides read TGTGCCAGCAGCCCGTTGGGGACAGGGACCTACGAGCAGTACTTC. Encoded protein: CASSPLGTGTYEQYF.

The V and J genes are TRBV7-9 and TRBJ2-5, with unresolved D. This CDR3 is built from 15 residues. Trimming took off 0 bases at V and 4 bases at J, with 12 bases between the two ends. CDR1 and CDR2 from the germline V gene are SEHNR and FQNEAQ (reference sequence). This CDR3 is CASSLADLRVETQYF. The CDR3 region has the DNA TGTGCCAGCAGCTTAGCAGATCTTCGGGTAGAGACCCAGTACTTC.

This rearrangement joins TRBV28 to TRBJ1-5; D ambiguous. The germline V gene has CDR1 MDHEN and CDR2 SYDVKM. The CDR3 contains 15 residues. V was shortened by 7 bases and J by 3 bases, with 16 bases between the two germline ends. CDR3 loop: CASTWAGAHNQPQHF. CDR3 in DNA: TGTGCCAGCACCTGGGCTGGTGCGCACAATCAGCCCCAGCATTTT.

The chain couples TRBV7-3 to TRBJ2-2; TRBD2 matches at 7 bases. This CDR3 comprises 15 residues. V trimming: 5 bases; J trimming: 5 bases; junction bases outside the gene matches: 8. Germline CDR1 SGHTA, CDR2 FQGTGA. DNA of the CDR3: TGTGCCAGCAGCCGATTGGGGGGGTCTACCGGGGAGCTGTTTTTT. Translating it yields CASSRLGGSTGELFF.

This sequence joins TRBV7-2 and TRBJ1-2, with 8 bases lining up with TRBD1. With V trimmed by 0 bases and J by 8 bases, 5 bases remained unmatched. Germline V lookup: CDR1 SGHTA, CDR2 FQGNSA. CDR3 length: 14 amino acids. CDR3 amino acids: CASSLARTGRGYTF. The CDR3 DNA follows: TGTGCCAGCAGCTTAGCGCGGACAGGGCGCGGCTACACCTTC. The variable domain in full, with the rest retrieved from reference TRBV7-2 and TRBJ1-2, is GAGVSQSPSNKVTEKGKDVELRCDPISGHTALYWYRQSLGQGLEFLIYFQGNSAPDKSGLPSDRFSAERTGGSVSTLTIQRTQQEDSAVYLCASSLARTGRGYTFGSGTRLTVV.

This chain uses TRBV19 with TRBJ2-7; possible D gene TRBD2, 6 bases. V lost 3 bases and J lost 0, with 12 bases in between. Germline V gene data show CDR1 as LNHDA and CDR2 as SQIVND (reference sequence). CDR3 size: 15 residues. The CDR3 DNA reads TGTGCCAGTAGTATGCGGGCGGGACTCTCCTACGAGCAGTACTTC. Encoded protein: CASSMRAGLSYEQYF.

This chain uses TRBV27 with TRBJ1-5, with D unresolved. The CDR3 spans 14 residues. Trimming cost V 4 bases and J 0 bases, with 7 bases left between them. Per the germline V gene, CDR1 is MNHEY and CDR2 is SMNVEV (reference sequence). CDR3 amino acids: CASSYQYSNQPQHF. DNA of the CDR3: TGTGCCAGCAGTTACCAGTATAGCAATCAGCCCCAGCATTTT.

The chain recombines TRBV25-1 with TRBJ2-5; D may be TRBD1 (5 bases). The V and J ends lost 4 bases and 5 bases respectively, with 11 bases between them. CDR3 length equals 13 residues. Germline V gene lookup returns CDR1 MGHDK and CDR2 SYGVNS. CDR3 residues: CASSGGVRETQYF. The CDR3, as DNA: TGTGCCAGCAGTGGGGGCGTTCGGGAGACCCAGTACTTC. The full variable domain, with the rest looked up from reference TRBV25-1 and TRBJ2-5, is EADIYQTPRYLVIGTGKKITLECSQTMGHDKMYWYQQDPGMELHLIHYSYGVNSTEKGDLSSESTVSRIRTEHFPLTLESARPSHTSQYLCASSGGVRETQYFGPGTRLLVL.

As DNA, the CDR3 is TGTGCCAGCAGGGGGACACCCTACAATGAGCAGTTCTTC. It specifies CASRGTPYNEQFF. The chain links TRBV27 to TRBJ2-1; D may be TRBD1 (6 bases). Trimming took 6 bases from V and 2 from J, leaving 8 bases between them. The CDR3 has 13 amino acids. Germline values: CDR1 MNHEY, CDR2 SMNVEV (reference sequence).

The rearrangement uses TRBV7-2 and TRBJ2-2; 10 bases match TRBD2. There are 18 residues in the CDR3. The germline V gene has CDR1 SGHTA and CDR2 FQGNSA. Trimming took 5 bases from V and 3 from J; bases not matched to a gene: 12. CDR3 coding DNA: TGTGCCAGCAGCGGGTCACGAATAGCGGGGGGCTACACCGGGGAGCTGTTTTTT. This sequence encodes CASSGSRIAGGYTGELFF.

The chain carries TRBV12-5 and TRBJ1-3; 8 nucleotides agree with TRBD1. With V trimmed by 5 bases and J by 1 base, 7 bases remained unmatched. The CDR3 extends over 16 amino acids. In germline, CDR1 is LGHNT, CDR2 FRNRAP. For the CDR3, the DNA is TGTGCTAGTGGTCAGACCGGACAGGGATCTGGAAACACCATATATTTT. Its translation: CASGQTGQGSGNTIYF. Full variable domain (missing parts from reference TRBV12-5 and TRBJ1-3): DARVTQTPRHKVTEMGQEVTMRCQPILGHNTVFWYRQTMMQGLELLAYFRNRAPLDDSGMPKDRFSAEMPDATLATLKIQPSEPRDSAVYFCASGQTGQGSGNTIYFGEGSWLTVV.